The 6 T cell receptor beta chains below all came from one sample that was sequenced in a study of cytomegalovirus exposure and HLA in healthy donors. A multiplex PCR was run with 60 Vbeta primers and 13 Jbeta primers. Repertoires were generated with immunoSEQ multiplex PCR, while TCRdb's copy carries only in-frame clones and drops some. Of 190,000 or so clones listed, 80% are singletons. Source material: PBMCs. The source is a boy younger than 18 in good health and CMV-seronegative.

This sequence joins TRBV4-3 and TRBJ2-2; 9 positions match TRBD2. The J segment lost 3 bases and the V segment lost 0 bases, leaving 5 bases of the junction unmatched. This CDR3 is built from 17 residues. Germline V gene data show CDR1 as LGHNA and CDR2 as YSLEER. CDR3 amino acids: CASSQDRLAGHTGELFF. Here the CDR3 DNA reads TGCGCCAGCAGCCAAGATAGGCTAGCGGGGCACACCGGGGAGCTGTTTTTT.

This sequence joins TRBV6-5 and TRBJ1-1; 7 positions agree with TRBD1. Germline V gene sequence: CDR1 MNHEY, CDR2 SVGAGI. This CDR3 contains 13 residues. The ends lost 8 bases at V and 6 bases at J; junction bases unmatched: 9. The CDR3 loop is CASRKTGTAEAFF. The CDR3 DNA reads TGTGCCAGCCGAAAGACAGGGACCGCTGAAGCTTTCTTT.

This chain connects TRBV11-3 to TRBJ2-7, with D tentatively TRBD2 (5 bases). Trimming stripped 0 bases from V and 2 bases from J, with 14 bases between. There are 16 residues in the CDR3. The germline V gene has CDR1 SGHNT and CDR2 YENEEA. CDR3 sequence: CASSLDHREVTYEQYF. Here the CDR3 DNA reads TGTGCCAGCAGCTTAGATCACCGGGAAGTTACCTACGAGCAGTACTTC.

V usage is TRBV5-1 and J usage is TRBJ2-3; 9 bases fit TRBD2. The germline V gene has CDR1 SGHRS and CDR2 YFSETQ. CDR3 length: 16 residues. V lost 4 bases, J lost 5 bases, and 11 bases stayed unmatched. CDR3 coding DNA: TGCGCCAGCAGCCTGGGGGGCAATAGCGGGAGAGATACGCAGTATTTT. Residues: CASSLGGNSGRDTQYF. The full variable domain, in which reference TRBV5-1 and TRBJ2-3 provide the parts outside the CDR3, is KAGVTQTPRYLIKTRGQQVTLSCSPISGHRSVSWYQQTPGQGLQFLFEYFSETQRNKGNFPGRFSGRQFSNSRSEMNVSTLELGDSALYLCASSLGGNSGRDTQYFGPGTRLTVL.

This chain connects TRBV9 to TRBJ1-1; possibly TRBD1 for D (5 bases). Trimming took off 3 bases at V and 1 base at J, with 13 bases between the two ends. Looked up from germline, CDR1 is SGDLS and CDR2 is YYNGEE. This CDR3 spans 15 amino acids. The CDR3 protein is CASSDKIQGNTEAFF. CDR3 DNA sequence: TGTGCCAGCAGCGACAAGATCCAGGGGAACACTGAAGCTTTCTTT.

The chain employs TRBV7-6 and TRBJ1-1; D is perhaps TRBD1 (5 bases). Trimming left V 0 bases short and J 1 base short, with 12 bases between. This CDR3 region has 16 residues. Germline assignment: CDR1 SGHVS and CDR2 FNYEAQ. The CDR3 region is CASSLAGGPWNTEAFF. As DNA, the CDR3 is TGTGCCAGCAGCTTAGCGGGGGGACCTTGGAACACTGAAGCTTTCTTT.